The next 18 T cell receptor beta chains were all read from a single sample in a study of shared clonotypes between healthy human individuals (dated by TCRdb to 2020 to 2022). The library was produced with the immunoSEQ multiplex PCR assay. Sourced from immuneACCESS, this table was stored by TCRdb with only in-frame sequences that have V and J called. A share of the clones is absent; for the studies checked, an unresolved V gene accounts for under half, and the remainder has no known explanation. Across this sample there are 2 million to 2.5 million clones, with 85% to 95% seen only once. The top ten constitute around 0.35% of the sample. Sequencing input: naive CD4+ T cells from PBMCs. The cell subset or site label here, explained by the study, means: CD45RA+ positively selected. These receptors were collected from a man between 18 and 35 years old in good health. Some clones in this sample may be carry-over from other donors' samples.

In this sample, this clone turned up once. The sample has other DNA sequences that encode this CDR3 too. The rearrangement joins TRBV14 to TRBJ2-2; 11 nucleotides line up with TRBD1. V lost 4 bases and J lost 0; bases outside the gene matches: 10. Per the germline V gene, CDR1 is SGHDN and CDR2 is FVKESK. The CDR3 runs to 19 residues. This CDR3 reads CASSRDFPGQGANTGELFF. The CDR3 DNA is TGTGCCAGCAGCCGAGATTTCCCGGGACAGGGGGCGAACACCGGGGAGCTGTTTTTT.

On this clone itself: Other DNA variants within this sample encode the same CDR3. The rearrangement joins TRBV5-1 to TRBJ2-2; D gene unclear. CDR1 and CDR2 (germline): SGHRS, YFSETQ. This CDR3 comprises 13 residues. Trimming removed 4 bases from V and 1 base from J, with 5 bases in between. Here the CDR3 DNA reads TGCGCCAGCAGCGGTCAGAACACCGGGGAGCTGTTTTTT. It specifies CASSGQNTGELFF. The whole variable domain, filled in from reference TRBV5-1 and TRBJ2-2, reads KAGVTQTPRYLIKTRGQQVTLSCSPISGHRSVSWYQQTPGQGLQFLFEYFSETQRNKGNFPGRFSGRQFSNSRSEMNVSTLELGDSALYLCASSGQNTGELFFGEGSRLTVL.

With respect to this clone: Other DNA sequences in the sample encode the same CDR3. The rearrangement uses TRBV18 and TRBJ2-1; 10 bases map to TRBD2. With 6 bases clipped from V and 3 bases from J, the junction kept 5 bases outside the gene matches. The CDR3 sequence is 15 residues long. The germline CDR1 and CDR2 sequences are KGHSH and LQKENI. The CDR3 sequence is CASSPTSGNYNEQFF. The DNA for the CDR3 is TGTGCCAGCTCGCCTACTAGCGGGAACTACAATGAGCAGTTCTTC.

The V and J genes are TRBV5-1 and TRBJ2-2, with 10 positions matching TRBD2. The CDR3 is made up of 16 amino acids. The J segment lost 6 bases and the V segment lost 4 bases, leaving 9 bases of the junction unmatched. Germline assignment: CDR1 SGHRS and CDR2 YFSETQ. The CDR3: CASSRLAGDGAGELFF. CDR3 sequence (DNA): TGCGCCAGCAGCCGTCTAGCGGGAGATGGGGCCGGGGAGCTGTTTTTT.

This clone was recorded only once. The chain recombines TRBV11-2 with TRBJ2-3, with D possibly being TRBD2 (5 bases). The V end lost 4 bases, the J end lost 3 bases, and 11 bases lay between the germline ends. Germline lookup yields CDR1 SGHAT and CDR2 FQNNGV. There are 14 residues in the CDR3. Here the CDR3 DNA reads TGTGCCAGCAGCTACACCTCGGGGACAGATACGCAGTATTTT. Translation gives CASSYTSGTDTQYF.

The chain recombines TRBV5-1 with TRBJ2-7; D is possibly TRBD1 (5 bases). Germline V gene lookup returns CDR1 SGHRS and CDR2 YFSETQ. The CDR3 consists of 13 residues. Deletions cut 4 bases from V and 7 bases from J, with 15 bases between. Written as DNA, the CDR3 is TGCGCCAGCAGCGACACCTCACAGGTTGAGCAGTACTTC. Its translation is CASSDTSQVEQYF. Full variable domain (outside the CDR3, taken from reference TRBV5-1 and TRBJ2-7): KAGVTQTPRYLIKTRGQQVTLSCSPISGHRSVSWYQQTPGQGLQFLFEYFSETQRNKGNFPGRFSGRQFSNSRSEMNVSTLELGDSALYLCASSDTSQVEQYFGPGTRLTVT.

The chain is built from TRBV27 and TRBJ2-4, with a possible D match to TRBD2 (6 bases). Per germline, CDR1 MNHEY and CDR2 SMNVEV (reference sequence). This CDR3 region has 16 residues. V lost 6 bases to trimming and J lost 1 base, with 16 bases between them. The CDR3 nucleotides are TGTGCCAGCAGCACCGGAGGGATCGGGGCCAAAAACATTCAGTACTTC. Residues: CASSTGGIGAKNIQYF.

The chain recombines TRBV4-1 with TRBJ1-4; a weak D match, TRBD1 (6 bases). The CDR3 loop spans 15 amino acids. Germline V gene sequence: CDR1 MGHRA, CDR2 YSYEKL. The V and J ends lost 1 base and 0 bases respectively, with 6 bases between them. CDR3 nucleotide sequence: TGCGCCAGCAGCCAAGGACAGGCAACTAATGAAAAACTGTTTTTT. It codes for CASSQGQATNEKLFF.

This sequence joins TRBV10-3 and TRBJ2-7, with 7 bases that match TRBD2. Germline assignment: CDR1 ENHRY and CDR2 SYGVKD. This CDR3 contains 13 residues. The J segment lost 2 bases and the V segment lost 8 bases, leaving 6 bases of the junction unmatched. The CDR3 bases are TGTGCCATCGGCGGGAGCGGAACCTACGAGCAGTACTTC. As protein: CAIGGSGTYEQYF.

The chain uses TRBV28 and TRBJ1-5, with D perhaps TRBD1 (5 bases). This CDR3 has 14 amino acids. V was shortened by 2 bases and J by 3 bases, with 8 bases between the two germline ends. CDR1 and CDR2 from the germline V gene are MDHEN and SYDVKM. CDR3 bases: TGTGCCAGCAGTTTAACAGGATACAATCAGCCCCAGCATTTT. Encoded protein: CASSLTGYNQPQHF.

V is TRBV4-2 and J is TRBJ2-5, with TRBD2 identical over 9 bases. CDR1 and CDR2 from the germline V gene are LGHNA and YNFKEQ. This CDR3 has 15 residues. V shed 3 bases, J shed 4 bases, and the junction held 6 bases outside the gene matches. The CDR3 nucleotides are TGTGCCAGCAGCCAGGGGCTAGCGGGAAGAGAGACCCAGTACTTC. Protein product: CASSQGLAGRETQYF.

CDR3 bases: TGCGCCAGCAGCCAAGATAGGCCGGGACCGCGTGAAAAACTGTTTTTT. Its translation: CASSQDRPGPREKLFF. The chain joins TRBV4-3 to TRBJ1-4; weak D call: TRBD1 (5 bases). The V and J ends lost 0 bases and 7 bases respectively, with 15 bases between them. The germline V gene encodes CDR1 LGHNA and CDR2 YSLEER. There are 16 residues in the CDR3.

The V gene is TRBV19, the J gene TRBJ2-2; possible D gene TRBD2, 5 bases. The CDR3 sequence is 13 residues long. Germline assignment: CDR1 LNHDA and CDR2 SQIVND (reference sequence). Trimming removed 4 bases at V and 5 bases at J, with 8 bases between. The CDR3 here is CASSTTRTGELFF. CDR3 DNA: TGTGCCAGTAGTACTACTAGGACCGGGGAGCTGTTTTTT.

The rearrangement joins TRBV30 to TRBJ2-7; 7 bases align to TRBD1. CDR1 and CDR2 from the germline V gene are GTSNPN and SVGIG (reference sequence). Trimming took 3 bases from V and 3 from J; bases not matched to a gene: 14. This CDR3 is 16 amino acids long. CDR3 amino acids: CAWREPGAGGVYEQYF. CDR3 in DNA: TGTGCCTGGAGAGAGCCTGGGGCAGGGGGTGTCTACGAGCAGTACTTC.

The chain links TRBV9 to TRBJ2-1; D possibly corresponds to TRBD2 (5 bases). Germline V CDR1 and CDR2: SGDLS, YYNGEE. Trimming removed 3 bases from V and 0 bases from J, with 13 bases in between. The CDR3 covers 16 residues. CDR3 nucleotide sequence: TGTGCCAGCAGCGGTAGCGCGTGGAGCTCCTACAATGAGCAGTTCTTC. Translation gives CASSGSAWSSYNEQFF.

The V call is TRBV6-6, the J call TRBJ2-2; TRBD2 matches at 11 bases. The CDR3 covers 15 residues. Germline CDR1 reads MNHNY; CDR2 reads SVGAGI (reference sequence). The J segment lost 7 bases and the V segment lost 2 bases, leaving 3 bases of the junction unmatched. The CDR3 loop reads CASSYPGTSGGELFF. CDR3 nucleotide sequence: TGTGCCAGCAGTTACCCGGGGACTAGCGGCGGGGAGCTGTTTTTT.

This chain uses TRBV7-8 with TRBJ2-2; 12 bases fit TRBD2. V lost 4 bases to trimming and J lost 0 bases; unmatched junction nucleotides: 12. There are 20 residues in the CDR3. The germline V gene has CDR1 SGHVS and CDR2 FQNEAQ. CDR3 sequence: CASSWTPGLAGYPNTGELFF. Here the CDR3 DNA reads TGTGCCAGCAGCTGGACCCCGGGACTAGCGGGCTACCCGAACACCGGGGAGCTGTTTTTT.

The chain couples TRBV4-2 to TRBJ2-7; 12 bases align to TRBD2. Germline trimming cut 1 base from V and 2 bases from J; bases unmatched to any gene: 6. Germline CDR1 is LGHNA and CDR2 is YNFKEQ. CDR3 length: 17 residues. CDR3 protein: CASSQARLAGDPYEQYF. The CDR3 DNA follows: TGTGCCAGCAGCCAAGCTCGACTAGCGGGAGACCCCTACGAGCAGTACTTC.